This passage covers 25 T cell receptor beta chains from one sample sequenced in a study of cytomegalovirus exposure and HLA in healthy donors. A multiplex PCR was run with 60 Vbeta primers and 13 Jbeta primers. Clones were sequenced by immunoSEQ multiplex PCR, and TCRdb holds only the in-frame ones, with some missing. Seen in this sample are just under 60,000 clones; the ten most common clones hold roughly 4%. Material: PBMCs. The receptors were gathered from a male donor in good health and CMV-seronegative.

The V gene is TRBV30, the J gene TRBJ1-5, with unresolved D. V dropped 5 bases and J dropped 1 base, with 12 bases sitting between them. The CDR3 runs 14 residues. Per germline, CDR1 GTSNPN and CDR2 SVGIG (reference sequence). The CDR3 here is CAWAPEGSNQPQHF. The CDR3 DNA sequence: TGTGCCTGGGCCCCTGAGGGAAGCAATCAGCCCCAGCATTTT.

In DNA, the CDR3 is TGTGCCAGCAGCCCCGGACAGGGGGCTAATGAAAAACTGTTTTTT. Residues: CASSPGQGANEKLFF. The V gene is TRBV7-9, the J gene TRBJ1-4; 10 nucleotides agree with TRBD1. This CDR3 region has 15 residues. CDR1 SEHNR and CDR2 FQNEAQ come from the germline V gene (reference sequence). The junction had 3 bases not matched to a gene; V was cut back by 5 bases and J by 3 bases.

The genes are TRBV30 and TRBJ1-2, with TRBD1 identical over 8 bases. This CDR3 spans 14 amino acids. V was pared by 2 bases and J by 4 bases, with 6 bases of the junction left unmatched. Germline assignment: CDR1 GTSNPN and CDR2 SVGIG (reference sequence). The CDR3 sequence: CAWSFRQGFYGYTF. CDR3 in DNA: TGTGCCTGGAGTTTCCGACAGGGGTTCTATGGCTACACCTTC.

V and J are TRBV4-3 and TRBJ1-2, with 9 bases that match TRBD1. CDR1 is LGHNA and CDR2 is YSLEER in the germline V gene. V lost 4 bases, J lost 3 bases, and 6 bases stayed unmatched. CDR3 size: 15 residues. The CDR3 nucleotides are TGCGCCAGCAGCCCGTATGGACAGGGGCACTATGGCTACACCTTC. It codes for CASSPYGQGHYGYTF.

The gene calls are TRBV5-6 and TRBJ2-6; TRBD2 might be the D (6 bases). V was cut by 3 bases and J by 5 bases, with 21 bases left in between. This CDR3 is 18 amino acids long. Per the germline V gene, CDR1 is SGHDT and CDR2 is YYEEEE. Here the CDR3 reads CASSSRRRGESWANVLTF. Written as DNA, the CDR3 is TGTGCCAGCAGCTCCCGGAGGCGGGGCGAATCTTGGGCCAACGTCCTGACTTTC. The full variable domain, completed using reference TRBV5-6 and TRBJ2-6, is DAGVTQSPTHLIKTRGQQVTLRCSPKSGHDTVSWYQQALGQGPQFIFQYYEEEERQRGNFPDRFSGHQFPNYSSELNVNALLLGDSALYLCASSSRRRGESWANVLTFGAGSRLTVL.

This chain connects TRBV27 to TRBJ2-7; tentatively, D is TRBD1 (6 bases). Trimming pared 8 bases from V and 2 bases from J, leaving 16 bases between. This CDR3 has 14 residues. Germline CDR1 and CDR2: MNHEY and SMNVEV (reference sequence). The CDR3 loop is CASQIRQAAYEQYF. The CDR3 nucleotides read TGTGCCAGCCAAATCCGACAGGCCGCCTACGAGCAGTACTTC.

The genes are TRBV27 and TRBJ2-7; 12 bases map to TRBD2. This CDR3 is 15 amino acids long. CDR1 and CDR2 (germline): MNHEY, SMNVEV (reference sequence). After removal of 2 bases from V and 2 bases from J, the junction contained 1 base not matched to a gene. The CDR3 DNA sequence: TGTGCCAGCAGTTTACTAGCGGGAGGGGCCTACGAGCAGTACTTC. Amino acid sequence: CASSLLAGGAYEQYF.

On this clone itself: An end of the junction does not agree with germline; a read error may underlie this. V gene TRBV29-1 combines with J gene TRBJ2-5; TRBD1 matches at 12 bases. The CDR3 is 16 amino acids. Looked up from germline, CDR1 is SQVTM and CDR2 is ANQGSEA. CDR3 coding DNA: TGCAGCGTAGGGACAGGGGGCCTAATGTACCAAGAGAACCAGTACTTC. Its translation is CSVGTGGLMYQENQYF. Based on the CDR3 plus reference TRBV29-1 and TRBJ2-5, the full variable domain is SAVISQKPSRDICQRGTSLTIQCQVDSQVTMMFWYRQQPGQSLTLIATANQGSEATYESGFVIDKFPISRPNLTFSTLTVSNMSPEDSSIYLCSVGTGGLMYQENQYFGPGTRLLVL.

This sequence joins TRBV5-1 and TRBJ2-7; TRBD1 aligns across 9 bases. This CDR3 region has 15 residues. V lost 3 bases, J lost 0 bases, and 4 bases stayed unmatched. From germline, CDR1 is SGHRS and CDR2 YFSETQ. CDR3 sequence: CASSWTGAFSYEQYF. Here the CDR3 DNA reads TGCGCCAGCAGCTGGACAGGGGCGTTCTCCTACGAGCAGTACTTC.

The chain joins TRBV21-1 to TRBJ2-2; the tabulated D call, TRBD2, remains unverified against the DNA. TRBV21-1 is a known pseudogene. This CDR3 contains 18 residues. The CDR3 protein is CASSKALILAGETGELFF. The CDR3 nucleotides are TGTGCCAGCAGCAAAGCTCTGATCCTAGCGGGAGAAACCGGGGAGCTGTTTTTT.

J is TRBJ2-1 and V is TRBV4-2; a weak D match, TRBD2 (6 bases). The CDR3 is 12 residues long. V was clipped by 3 bases and J by 9 bases, with 9 bases between them. Germline lookup yields CDR1 LGHNA and CDR2 YNFKEQ. CDR3 bases: TGTGCCAGCAGCCAGACTAGTCGTGAGCAGTTCTTC. Translated, it gives CASSQTSREQFF.

CDR3 sequence: CASQQGGQETQYF. Here the CDR3 DNA reads TGTGCCAGCCAACAGGGTGGGCAAGAGACCCAGTACTTC. This rearrangement joins TRBV2 to TRBJ2-5; the D gene is possibly TRBD1 (6 bases). Trimming stripped 8 bases from V and 2 bases from J, with 12 bases between. Germline-derived CDR1 and CDR2 are SNHLY and FYNNEI. This CDR3 has 13 amino acids.

The J gene is TRBJ1-1, the V gene TRBV11-2, with D possibly matching TRBD1 (5 bases). CDR1 is SGHAT and CDR2 is FQNNGV in the germline V gene. The CDR3 contains 14 residues. The V end lost 1 base, the J end lost 5 bases, and 11 bases lay between the germline ends. The CDR3 bases are TGTGCCAGCAGCTTAGCCCCCCGGGGGACTGAAGCTTTCTTT. Its protein is CASSLAPRGTEAFF.

This chain joins TRBV19 and TRBJ1-2; 7 positions match TRBD1. Germline-derived CDR1 and CDR2 are LNHDA and SQIVND (reference sequence). The CDR3 is made up of 14 amino acids. The trim removed 0 bases at V and 4 bases at J, leaving 2 bases unmatched. For the CDR3, the DNA is TGTGCCAGTAGTATAGATCGGGACAGCTATGGCTACACCTTC. It encodes CASSIDRDSYGYTF.

Here the CDR3 DNA reads TGTGCCAGCAGAGGACAGGGGTTGGGAGAAAAACTGTTTTTT. Its protein is CASRGQGLGEKLFF. The chain carries TRBV2 and TRBJ1-4; 9 bases are a match to TRBD1. CDR3 size: 14 residues. Per germline, CDR1 SNHLY and CDR2 FYNNEI. V shed 6 bases and J 8 bases; nucleotides not matched to a gene: 7.

The CDR3 here is CASSQGGEVRETQYF. The CDR3 DNA sequence: TGCGCCAGCAGCCAGGGAGGGGAGGTTAGAGAGACCCAGTACTTC. The rearrangement links TRBV5-1 to TRBJ2-5, with 7 bases aligning to TRBD2. V shed 4 bases and J 4 bases; nucleotides not matched to a gene: 10. This CDR3 has 15 amino acids. Per germline, CDR1 SGHRS and CDR2 YFSETQ. Looking up the rest from reference TRBV5-1 and TRBJ2-5 gives the full variable domain: KAGVTQTPRYLIKTRGQQVTLSCSPISGHRSVSWYQQTPGQGLQFLFEYFSETQRNKGNFPGRFSGRQFSNSRSEMNVSTLELGDSALYLCASSQGGEVRETQYFGPGTRLLVL.

The rearrangement uses TRBV6-5 and TRBJ1-5; 8 positions agree with TRBD1. With 2 bases clipped from V and 7 bases from J, the junction kept 4 bases outside the gene matches. Per germline, CDR1 MNHEY and CDR2 SVGAGI. This CDR3 is built from 14 residues. The CDR3 protein is CASSYDRGDQPQHF. For the CDR3, the DNA is TGTGCCAGCAGTTACGACAGGGGAGACCAGCCCCAGCATTTT.

The V gene is TRBV7-2, the J gene TRBJ2-7; 10 bases are a match to TRBD1. CDR1 is SGHTA and CDR2 is FQGNSA in the germline V gene. There are 14 residues in the CDR3. With V trimmed by 1 base and J by 5 bases, 2 bases remained unmatched. CDR3 nucleotides: TGTGCCAGCAGCTTAGGGACAGGGGGAAACGAGCAGTACTTC. Translating gives CASSLGTGGNEQYF. Based on the CDR3 plus reference TRBV7-2 and TRBJ2-7, the full variable domain is GAGVSQSPSNKVTEKGKDVELRCDPISGHTALYWYRQSLGQGLEFLIYFQGNSAPDKSGLPSDRFSAERTGGSVSTLTIQRTQQEDSAVYLCASSLGTGGNEQYFGPGTRLTVT.

The chain links TRBV6-6 to TRBJ1-1; 7 bases align to TRBD1. Losses at the gene ends were 7 bases for V and 1 base for J; bases not matched to a gene: 6. The CDR3 length is 14 residues. Germline lookup yields CDR1 MNHNY and CDR2 SVGAGI (reference sequence). CDR3 in DNA: TGTGCCAGCATCTTAGGGGGCGCGAACACTGAAGCTTTCTTT. Its translation is CASILGGANTEAFF.

The chain employs TRBV7-2 and TRBJ1-1, with D possibly matching TRBD1 (5 bases). The V end lost 1 base, the J end lost 4 bases, and 10 bases lay between the germline ends. This CDR3 is 14 amino acids long. The germline CDR1 and CDR2 sequences are SGHTA and FQGNSA. CDR3 in amino acids: CASSLVQGGTEAFF. The CDR3 DNA sequence: TGTGCCAGCAGCTTAGTGCAGGGTGGCACTGAAGCTTTCTTT. The full variable domain, its missing parts supplied by reference TRBV7-2 and TRBJ1-1, is GAGVSQSPSNKVTEKGKDVELRCDPISGHTALYWYRQSLGQGLEFLIYFQGNSAPDKSGLPSDRFSAERTGGSVSTLTIQRTQQEDSAVYLCASSLVQGGTEAFFGQGTRLTVV.

Here the CDR3 reads CASRDTWMNTEAFF. CDR3 DNA: TGTGCCAGCAGAGACACATGGATGAACACTGAAGCTTTCTTT. The chain links TRBV6-5 to TRBJ1-1; D is unresolved. The germline CDR1 and CDR2 sequences are MNHEY and SVGAGI. Trimming took 6 bases from V and 0 from J, leaving 11 bases between them. The CDR3 is 14 residues long.

The chain carries TRBV6-5 and TRBJ2-2; TRBD2 might be the D (6 bases). This CDR3 region has 15 residues. Looked up from germline, CDR1 is MNHEY and CDR2 is SVGAGI. Trimming removed 6 bases from V and 4 bases from J, with 15 bases in between. CDR3 nucleotide sequence: TGTGCCAGCAGATTAGGAGGGGCGGGCACCGGGGAGCTGTTTTTT. Translating gives CASRLGGAGTGELFF.

The chain is built from TRBV7-3 and TRBJ2-2, with D tentatively TRBD2 (6 bases). The V and J ends lost 5 bases and 4 bases respectively, with 11 bases between them. There are 14 residues in the CDR3. Germline V gives CDR1 SGHTA, CDR2 FQGTGA. CDR3 sequence reads: CASSPSARTGELFF. The CDR3 DNA reads as TGTGCCAGCAGCCCTAGCGCACGCACCGGGGAGCTGTTTTTT.

The rearrangement uses TRBV19 and TRBJ1-2; maybe TRBD1 (6 bases). The germline V gene has CDR1 LNHDA and CDR2 SQIVND (reference sequence). The CDR3 sequence is 15 residues long. Trimming removed 3 bases from V and 4 bases from J, with 15 bases in between. The DNA of the CDR3 is TGTGCCAGTAGTATCCTCCTCGACAGGAGCTATGGCTACACCTTC. Its protein is CASSILLDRSYGYTF.

The chain carries TRBV9 and TRBJ1-5; D is unresolved. The CDR3 has 15 amino acids. Germline values: CDR1 SGDLS, CDR2 YYNGEE. Deletions cut 4 bases from V and 5 bases from J, with 16 bases between. The CDR3 DNA follows: TGTGCCAGCAGCCCTGGTGGTGGAGGGTATCAGCCCCAGCATTTT. Protein sequence: CASSPGGGGYQPQHF.